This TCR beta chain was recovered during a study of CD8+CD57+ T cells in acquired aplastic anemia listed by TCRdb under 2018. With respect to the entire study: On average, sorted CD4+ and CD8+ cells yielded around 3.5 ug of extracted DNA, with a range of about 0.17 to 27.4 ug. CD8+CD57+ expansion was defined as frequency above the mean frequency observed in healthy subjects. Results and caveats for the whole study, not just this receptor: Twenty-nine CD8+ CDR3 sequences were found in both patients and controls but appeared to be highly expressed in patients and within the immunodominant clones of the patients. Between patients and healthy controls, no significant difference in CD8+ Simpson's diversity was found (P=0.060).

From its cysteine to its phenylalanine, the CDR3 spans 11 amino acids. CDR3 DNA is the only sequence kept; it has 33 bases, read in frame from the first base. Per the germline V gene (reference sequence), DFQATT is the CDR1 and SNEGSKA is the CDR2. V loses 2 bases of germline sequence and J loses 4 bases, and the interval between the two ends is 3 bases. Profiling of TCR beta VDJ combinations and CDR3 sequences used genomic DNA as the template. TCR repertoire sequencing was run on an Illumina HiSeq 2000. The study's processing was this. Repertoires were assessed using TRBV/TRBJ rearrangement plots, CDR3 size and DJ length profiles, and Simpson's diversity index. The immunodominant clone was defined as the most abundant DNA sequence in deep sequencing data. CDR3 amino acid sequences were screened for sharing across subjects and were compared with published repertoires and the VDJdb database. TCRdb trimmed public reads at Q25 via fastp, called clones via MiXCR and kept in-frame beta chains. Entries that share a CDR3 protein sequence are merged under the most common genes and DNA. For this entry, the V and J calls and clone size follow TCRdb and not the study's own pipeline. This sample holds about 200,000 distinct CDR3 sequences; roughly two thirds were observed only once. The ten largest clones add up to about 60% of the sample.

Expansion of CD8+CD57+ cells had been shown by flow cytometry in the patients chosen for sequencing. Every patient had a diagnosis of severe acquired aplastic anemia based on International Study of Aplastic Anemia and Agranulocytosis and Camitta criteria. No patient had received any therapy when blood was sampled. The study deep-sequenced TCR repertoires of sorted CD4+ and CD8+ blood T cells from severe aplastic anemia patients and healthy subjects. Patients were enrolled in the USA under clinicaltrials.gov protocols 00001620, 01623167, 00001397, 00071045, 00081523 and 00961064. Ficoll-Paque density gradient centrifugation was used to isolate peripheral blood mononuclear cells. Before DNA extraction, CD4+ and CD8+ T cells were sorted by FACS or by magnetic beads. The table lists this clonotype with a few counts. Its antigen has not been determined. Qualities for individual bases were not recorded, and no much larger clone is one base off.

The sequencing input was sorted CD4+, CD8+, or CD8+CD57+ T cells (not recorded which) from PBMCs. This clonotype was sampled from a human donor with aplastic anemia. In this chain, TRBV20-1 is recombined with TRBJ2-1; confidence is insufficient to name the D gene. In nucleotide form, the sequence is TGCAGTGCTAGATGGTACAATGAGCAGTTCTTC. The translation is CSARWYNEQFF.